This TCR beta chain was sequenced in a study of blood T cell repertoires in COVID-19 (dated by TCRdb to about 2020). At the level of the whole study: Samples from collaborators originated in the United States, Italy and Spain and spanned both the acute and convalescent phases of COVID-19. The samples were drawn from two sources: the first 160 participants of the ongoing ImmuneRACE study, and over 950 subjects contributed by 6 global collaborators. The material from the prospective study consisted of cDNA or gDNA derived from T cells, B-cell-depleted T cells, or PBMCs. Subjects who had been exposed to COVID-19, were actively infected with it, or had recovered from it provided the deeply sampled blood TCRbeta repertoires that made up the dataset. The repertoires were released in a freely available public database intended as a resource for research on the immune response to SARS-CoV-2. Nearly every sample came with metadata listing a de-identified subject ID, COVID-19 status, age in years and sex. HLA class I and class II types, where available, came from metadata supplied by the sample provider rather than from assay-based typing. Overall study outcomes, separate from this receptor: How much clinical and demographic metadata was included differed by source and by participant, and the metadata was provided uncurated.

This clone was seen only once. No antigen is known for it. No base quality information exists; no much larger clone differs at one position. CDR1 and CDR2, looked up from the germline V gene, are SNHLY and FYNNEI. Germline trimming amounts to 5 bases on V and 5 bases on J, with 9 as the count of junction bases outside the gene matches. From its cysteine to its phenylalanine, the CDR3 spans 15 amino acids. The retained sequence is limited to the CDR3, 45 bases, with the frame set at the first base. TCRbeta CDR3 regions were amplified from genomic DNA by means of the immunoSEQ Assay, a bias-controlled multiplex PCR. Per the original workflow: Within the assay, amplification of reference gene primers was used to estimate how many nucleated cells each sample contained. Sequence reads were collapsed and filtered to measure the absolute abundance of every unique TCRbeta CDR3 rearrangement. For each sample, productive Simpson clonality was calculated as the square root of Simpson's diversity index across productive rearrangements. TCRdb took over this immuneACCESS table, retaining in-frame rearrangements with V and J assigned. Such tables are incomplete; in checked studies, under half of the missing clones stem from an unresolved V gene, and the remainder is unexplained. V, J and clone size are taken as reported in that table, and D and trimming were inferred from the DNA itself. This sample gives hundreds of thousands of clones in total; 85% to 90% of them show up just once. The ten most abundant clones make up about a sixth of the sample.

In the prospective study, participants were roughly 18 to 95 years old, resided in fewer than 25 geographic areas of the United States, and were enrolled through a virtual design. In the prospective study, cohorts were assigned on the basis of participant-reported clinical history obtained from a screening survey and a study questionnaire. Recovered participants in ImmuneRACE Cohort 3 were defined by two consecutive negative NP/OP PCR tests, clearance by a healthcare professional, or resolution of symptoms. Mobile phlebotomists in the prospective study collected whole blood, serum and a nasopharyngeal or oropharyngeal swab from every participant. Over a roughly two-month period, participants in the prospective study had the option of providing additional blood draws and questionnaires. Before DNA extraction, prospective study blood samples were shipped either frozen or at room temperature.

This TCR derives from a man aged 18 to 30 who had recovered from COVID-19. Sample: PBMCs or T cells enriched from blood (not recorded which). The chain is assembled from TRBV2 and TRBJ2-5; 9 junctional bases match TRBD2. The encoded CDR3 is CASSSLAGIGETQYF. In nucleotide form, the sequence is TGTGCCAGCAGTTCTCTAGCGGGAATTGGTGAGACCCAGTACTTC.